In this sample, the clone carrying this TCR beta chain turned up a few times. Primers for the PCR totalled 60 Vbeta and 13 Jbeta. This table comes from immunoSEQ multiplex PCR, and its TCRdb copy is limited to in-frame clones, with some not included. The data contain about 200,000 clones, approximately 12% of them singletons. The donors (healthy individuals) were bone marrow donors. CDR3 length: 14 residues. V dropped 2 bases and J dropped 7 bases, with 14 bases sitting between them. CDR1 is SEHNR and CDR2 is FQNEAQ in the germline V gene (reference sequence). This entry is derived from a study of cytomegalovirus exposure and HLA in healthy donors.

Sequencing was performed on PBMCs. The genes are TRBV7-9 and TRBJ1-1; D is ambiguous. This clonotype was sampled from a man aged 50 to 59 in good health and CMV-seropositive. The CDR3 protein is CASSLLSGLDEAFF. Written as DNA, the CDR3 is TGTGCCAGCAGCTTATTATCGGGGTTGGATGAAGCTTTCTTT.